The 22 T cell receptor beta chains below all came from one sample that was sequenced in a study of T cell responses to AZD1222 COVID-19 vaccine. TCRdb keeps only in-frame clones here, not all; method: immunoSEQ multiplex PCR. Among some 86,000 clones listed, around 84% were seen once. This sample comprised peripheral blood, obtained on day 0 of AZD1222 vaccination. These receptors all stem from an adult in good health.

The chain carries TRBV2 and TRBJ1-1; D is unresolved. The CDR3 length is 16 residues. Looked up from germline, CDR1 is SNHLY and CDR2 is FYNNEI. The V end lost 2 bases, the J end lost 1 base, and 14 bases lay between the germline ends. CDR3 sequence: CASSELSTIENTEAFF. The CDR3 DNA reads TGTGCCAGCAGTGAATTGAGTACGATTGAGAACACTGAAGCTTTCTTT.

The CDR3, as DNA: TGTGCCTGGAGTGTAGGACTCAATCAGCCCCAGCATTTT. This translates into CAWSVGLNQPQHF. The chain joins TRBV30 to TRBJ1-5, with D unresolved. The germline V gene has CDR1 GTSNPN and CDR2 SVGIG (reference sequence). V was cut by 0 bases and J by 3 bases, with 6 bases left in between. The CDR3 contains 13 residues.

As for this clone: This sample also contains other DNA sequences that code for the same CDR3. This chain links TRBV21-1 with TRBJ2-7; TRBD1, as called in the table, went unchecked against the DNA. TRBV21-1 is described as a pseudogene. The CDR3 runs to 16 residues. The CDR3 sequence: CASSKAPGQTTYEQYF. CDR3 nucleotide sequence: TGTGCCAGCAGCAAAGCTCCGGGACAGACCACCTACGAGCAGTACTTC.

The chain has TRBV14 and TRBJ2-7; no clear D gene. CDR1 is SGHDN, CDR2 FVKESK, per germline. The CDR3 covers 12 residues. Trimming shortened V by 4 bases and J by 0 bases, and 4 bases separated the two germline ends. CDR3 residues: CASSRLSYEQYF. DNA for the CDR3: TGTGCCAGCAGCCGTCTCTCCTACGAGCAGTACTTC.

This chain's CDR3 is CASSLQSLGGTDTQYF. As DNA, the CDR3 is TGCGCCAGCAGCTTGCAGTCCTTAGGCGGCACAGATACGCAGTATTTT. This sequence joins TRBV5-1 and TRBJ2-3; no clear D. Trimming cost V 1 base and J 1 base, with 13 bases left between them. In germline, CDR1 is SGHRS, CDR2 YFSETQ. There are 16 residues in the CDR3.

The chain links TRBV11-2 to TRBJ2-1; 9 nucleotides agree with TRBD2. Germline V CDR1 and CDR2: SGHAT, FQNNGV. CDR3 length equals 15 residues. J was trimmed by 4 bases and V by 6 bases; bases with no gene match: 7. In DNA, the CDR3 is TGTGCCAGCAGTTTGACTAGCGGAGGGTACAATGAGCAGTTCTTC. It translates to CASSLTSGGYNEQFF. The whole variable domain, filled in from reference TRBV11-2 and TRBJ2-1, reads EAGVAQSPRYKIIEKRQSVAFWCNPISGHATLYWYQQILGQGPKLLIQFQNNGVVDDSQLPKDRFSAERLKGVDSTLKIQPAKLEDSAVYLCASSLTSGGYNEQFFGPGTRLTVL.

CDR3 sequence (DNA): TGTGCCAGCAGCCAAATTAGGGGAGTGGAGACCCAGTACTTC. It yields the protein CASSQIRGVETQYF. The chain recombines TRBV14 with TRBJ2-5, with D perhaps TRBD1 or TRBD2 (5 bases each). V was pared by 2 bases and J by 5 bases, with 12 bases between. CDR3 length equals 14 residues. Germline CDR1 and CDR2: SGHDN and FVKESK.

The V call is TRBV5-1, the J call TRBJ1-1, with D possibly being TRBD1 (5 bases). The V gene lost 3 bases and the J gene lost 4 bases, with 13 bases spanning the gap. The CDR3 contains 14 residues. Germline V gives CDR1 SGHRS, CDR2 YFSETQ. The CDR3: CASSWGGEGTEAFF. The CDR3 DNA reads as TGCGCCAGCAGCTGGGGAGGGGAAGGCACTGAAGCTTTCTTT. Full variable domain (missing parts from reference TRBV5-1 and TRBJ1-1): KAGVTQTPRYLIKTRGQQVTLSCSPISGHRSVSWYQQTPGQGLQFLFEYFSETQRNKGNFPGRFSGRQFSNSRSEMNVSTLELGDSALYLCASSWGGEGTEAFFGQGTRLTVV.

The chain combines TRBV3-1 (or the pseudogene TRBV3-2) with TRBJ1-3; D possibly corresponds to TRBD1 (5 bases). The CDR3 spans 15 residues. Germline values: CDR1 LGHDT, CDR2 YNNKEL (reference sequence). V was clipped by 4 bases and J by 4 bases, with 14 bases between them. The CDR3, as DNA: TGTGCCAGCAGCCCCGGGACTCGGGGAGGAAACACCATATATTTT. It yields the protein CASSPGTRGGNTIYF.

The genes are TRBV5-6 and TRBJ2-7; 8 nucleotides match TRBD1. The trim removed 4 bases at V and 0 bases at J, leaving 9 bases unmatched. This CDR3 comprises 16 residues. The germline CDR1 and CDR2 sequences are SGHDT and YYEEEE. CDR3 loop: CASSAGTGFGSYEQYF. CDR3 nucleotides: TGTGCCAGCAGCGCCGGGACAGGATTTGGCTCCTACGAGCAGTACTTC.

This chain joins TRBV5-1 and TRBJ1-5, with a weak D call TRBD1 (5 bases). This CDR3 spans 14 amino acids. V was clipped by 4 bases and J by 5 bases, with 13 bases between them. Germline V CDR1 and CDR2: SGHRS, YFSETQ. DNA for the CDR3: TGCGCCAGCAGCCCGGCGGGGGGGGATCAGCCCCAGCATTTT. Residues: CASSPAGGDQPQHF.

The chain links TRBV30 to TRBJ2-5; 9 bases line up with TRBD2. V was pared by 1 base and J by 4 bases, with 7 bases of the junction left unmatched. The CDR3 totals 15 residues. CDR1 and CDR2 (germline): GTSNPN, SVGIG (reference sequence). The CDR3 loop reads CAWSALAGRAETQYF. The DNA for the CDR3 is TGTGCCTGGAGTGCGCTAGCGGGGAGGGCAGAGACCCAGTACTTC.

This chain uses TRBV27 with TRBJ1-5; 9 bases align to TRBD1. From germline, CDR1 is MNHEY and CDR2 SMNVEV (reference sequence). Trimming cost V 6 bases and J 1 base; bases outside gene matches: 4. The CDR3 has 15 residues. CDR3 DNA sequence: TGTGCCAGCAGGGGACAGGGCTTAAGCAATCAGCCCCAGCATTTT. Protein: CASRGQGLSNQPQHF.

The chain employs TRBV19 and TRBJ1-1; D is possibly TRBD1 (6 bases). Germline V gene data show CDR1 as LNHDA and CDR2 as SQIVND (reference sequence). V was trimmed by 5 bases and J by 8 bases, leaving 15 bases between them. This CDR3 has 13 amino acids. CDR3 loop: CASSPGHLAEAFF. DNA for the CDR3: TGTGCCAGTAGTCCGGGACACCTTGCCGAAGCTTTCTTT.

Worth noting for this clone: Other DNA sequences from this sample encode an identical CDR3 as well. The CDR3 loop reads CATSRDQGSYEQYF. The CDR3 DNA reads TGTGCCACCAGCAGAGATCAGGGCTCCTACGAGCAGTACTTC. This chain connects TRBV15 to TRBJ2-7; D perhaps matches TRBD1 (5 bases). V was trimmed by 0 bases and J by 0 bases, leaving 6 bases between them. CDR1 and CDR2 from the germline V gene are LNHNV and YYDKDF (reference sequence). The CDR3 contains 14 residues.

This clone has only one observation. The chain couples TRBV5-6 to TRBJ1-1; no firm D call. Trimming took 1 base from V and 2 from J, leaving 12 bases between them. Germline V CDR1 and CDR2: SGHDT, YYEEEE. The CDR3 consists of 15 residues. CDR3 in DNA: TGTGCCAGCAGCTTGTATGGAGGTAGTAACACTGAAGCTTTCTTT. Its protein is CASSLYGGSNTEAFF.

The rearrangement joins TRBV7-9 to TRBJ1-3; no clear D. V dropped 3 bases and J dropped 0 bases, with 15 bases sitting between them. The CDR3 covers 17 residues. The germline V gene has CDR1 SEHNR and CDR2 FQNEAQ (reference sequence). CDR3 nucleotides: TGTGCCAGCAGCTTTAGGGCAGCCGCCTTCTCTGGAAACACCATATATTTT. Amino acid sequence: CASSFRAAAFSGNTIYF.

V is TRBV18 and J is TRBJ2-1; possible D gene TRBD1, 6 bases. CDR1 and CDR2 (germline): KGHSH, LQKENI. There are 16 residues in the CDR3. Trimming removed 3 bases at V and 5 bases at J, with 17 bases between. In DNA, the CDR3 is TGTGCCAGCTCACCTGTGGACAGAGGGTTTGACAATGAGCAGTTCTTC. This codes for CASSPVDRGFDNEQFF.

The V call is TRBV6-1, the J call TRBJ1-5, with 7 positions matching TRBD1. After removal of 3 bases from V and 6 bases from J, the junction contained 8 bases not matched to a gene. CDR1 is MNHNS, CDR2 SASEGT, per germline. The length of the CDR3 is 15 residues. In nucleotides, the CDR3 is TGTGCCAGCAGTGAGACTGAGGGGGCGGGTCAGCCCCAGCATTTT. Its protein is CASSETEGAGQPQHF.

The chain couples TRBV4-2 to TRBJ2-3; TRBD2 matches at 7 bases. V lost 4 bases, J lost 2 bases, and 9 bases stayed unmatched. The CDR3 runs 16 residues. Germline lookup yields CDR1 LGHNA and CDR2 YNFKEQ. For the CDR3, the DNA is TGTGCCAGCAGCCCCCGAGTAGCGGGCCTCACAGATACGCAGTATTTT. It is translated as CASSPRVAGLTDTQYF.

The chain carries TRBV30 and TRBJ2-7; a weak D match, TRBD2 (5 bases). Germline V gene lookup returns CDR1 GTSNPN and CDR2 SVGIG (reference sequence). The germline V and J ends were trimmed by 4 bases and 6 bases, with 13 bases remaining between them. The CDR3 extends over 12 amino acids. CDR3 bases: TGTGCCTGGAAATCGGGGTTGAGCGAGCAGTACTTC. This encodes CAWKSGLSEQYF.

On this clone: The germline gene is not matched at one end of the junction; a read error may be the cause. This chain uses TRBV5-1 with TRBJ2-3; a possible D gene is TRBD2 (7 bases). The CDR3 extends over 15 amino acids. The germline CDR1 and CDR2 sequences are SGHRS and YFSETQ. The CDR3 nucleotides read TGCGCCCGCAGCTGGGGGGGGGCCAGGGCGGATACGCAGTATTTT. This gives the protein CARSWGGARADTQYF.